These T cell receptor beta chains were read from a single sample in a study of blood T cell repertoires in COVID-19. Repertoires were generated with immunoSEQ multiplex PCR, while TCRdb's copy carries only in-frame clones and drops some. The sample contains around 240,000 clones, roughly 88% of which appear only once. Sequencing used peripheral blood. The source of these receptors is a woman aged 35 to 49 who had recovered from COVID-19. Both conserved end residues are part of each CDR3. Fields, in order: CDR3 DNA, CDR3 protein, D gene, clone size, V gene, J gene. A D gene is named only where the DNA matches it firmly. The size of a clone is reported for some rows only, either as once, few or many, or as a class for expanded clones.

DNA: TGTGCCAGCAGGCCCCAGGGGGTTTGGCACGAGCAGTACTTC
CDR3: CASRPQGVWHEQYF
D: TRBD1
size: NA
V: TRBV5-8
J: TRBJ2-7

DNA: TGTGCCAGCAGCCGGCGGGTCGGTGCTACTGAAGCTTTCTTT
CDR3: CASSRRVGATEAFF
D: NA
size: NA
V: TRBV6-2/TRBV6-3
J: TRBJ1-1

DNA: TGTGCCAGCAGTGGACTAAGGACAGGGAAGAATGAGCAGTTCTTC
CDR3: CASSGLRTGKNEQFF
D: TRBD1
size: few
V: TRBV2
J: TRBJ2-1

DNA: TGTGCCAGTAGTTTGGGCAAAATAGCCCAGCATTTT
CDR3: CASSLGKIAQHF
D: NA
size: few
V: TRBV19
J: TRBJ1-5

DNA: TGTGCCAGTAGTCCCCGGACAGGGGGTGGCTACACCTTC
CDR3: CASSPRTGGGYTF
D: TRBD1
size: NA
V: TRBV19
J: TRBJ1-2

DNA: TGTGCCAGCAGTTACTCGCGGGGATACGAGCAGTACTTC
CDR3: CASSYSRGYEQYF
D: NA
size: NA
V: TRBV6-2/TRBV6-3
J: TRBJ2-7

DNA: TGTGCCAGCGGTAGACAGTCCTCCATTAACACTGAAGCTTTCTTT
CDR3: CASGRQSSINTEAFF
D: NA
size: NA
V: TRBV2
J: TRBJ1-1

DNA: TGCGCCAGCAGTGAAGACAGGGAAGATGAAAAACTGTTTTTT
CDR3: CASSEDREDEKLFF
D: TRBD1
size: NA
V: TRBV10-1
J: TRBJ1-4

DNA: TGTGCCAGCAGCCTAGGGTCCAGCGGGGGAGGAGGGGCCGGGGAGCTGTTTTTT
CDR3: CASSLGSSGGGGAGELFF
D: TRBD2
size: NA
V: TRBV3-1/TRBV3-2
J: TRBJ2-2

DNA: TGCGCCAGCAGCTTGGGACAGGACCAAGATACGCAGTATTTT
CDR3: CASSLGQDQDTQYF
D: NA
size: NA
V: TRBV5-1
J: TRBJ2-3

DNA: TGTGCCAGCAGCCGGGTTAGCGGGGGGGCTAGGGCCGGGGAGCTGTTTTTT
CDR3: CASSRVSGGARAGELFF
D: TRBD2
size: NA
V: TRBV7-2
J: TRBJ2-2

DNA: TGTGCCAGCAGGGACCGGGACAGGAGAGATACGCAGTATTTT
CDR3: CASRDRDRRDTQYF
D: TRBD1
size: NA
V: TRBV2
J: TRBJ2-3

DNA: TGTGCCACCAGAATCGAAGAGAATTCACCCCTCCACTTT
CDR3: CATRIEENSPLHF
D: NA
size: once
V: TRBV15
J: TRBJ1-6

DNA: TGTGCCAGCAGTTTTTCAGGGCCGGCTTTCTTT
CDR3: CASSFSGPAFF
D: NA
size: NA
V: TRBV28
J: TRBJ1-1

DNA: TGCAGTGCTAGTGGGCCGGGGTCTGGGGCCAACGTCCTGACTTTC
CDR3: CSASGPGSGANVLTF
D: NA
size: once
V: TRBV20-1
J: TRBJ2-6

DNA: TGCGCCAGCAGCTACCCCAGGGAGGTCAACGTCCTGACTTTC
CDR3: CASSYPREVNVLTF
D: NA
size: NA
V: TRBV5-1
J: TRBJ2-6

DNA: TGTGCCAGCACCGAGAGGGGGCGAGGTCAGCCCCAGCATTTT
CDR3: CASTERGRGQPQHF
D: TRBD1
size: NA
V: TRBV7-8
J: TRBJ1-5

DNA: TGCGCCAGCATAGGAGTCGGGGAGCTGTTTTTT
CDR3: CASIGVGELFF
D: NA
size: few
V: TRBV10-2
J: TRBJ2-2